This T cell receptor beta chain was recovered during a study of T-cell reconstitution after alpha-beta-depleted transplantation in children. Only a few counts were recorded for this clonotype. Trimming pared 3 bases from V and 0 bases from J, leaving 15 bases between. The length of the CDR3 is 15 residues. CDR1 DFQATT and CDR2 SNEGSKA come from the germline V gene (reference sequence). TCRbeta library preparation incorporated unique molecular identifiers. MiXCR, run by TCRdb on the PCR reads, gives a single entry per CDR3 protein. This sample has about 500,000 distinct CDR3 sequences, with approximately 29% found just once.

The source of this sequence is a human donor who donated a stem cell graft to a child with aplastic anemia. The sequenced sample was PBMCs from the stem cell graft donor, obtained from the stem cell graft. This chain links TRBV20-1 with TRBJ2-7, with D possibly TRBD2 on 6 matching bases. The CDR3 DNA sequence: TGCAGTGCTAGCAGTCCCGCTAGCGCCTCCTACGAGCAGTACTTC. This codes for CSASSPASASYEQYF.